This T cell receptor (beta chain) appears in the sequencing data of a study of shared clonotypes between healthy human individuals. Study overall: Aged 18 to 49, the donors were a couple of women and a few men.

The table came from immunoSEQ multiplex PCR; TCRdb's copy has only in-frame clones and leaves some out. Of approximately 2.5 million clones listed, more than 90% were seen once; the top ten hold roughly 0.13%. The V and J ends lost 0 bases and 2 bases, in that order; junction bases with no gene match: 6. CDR1 and CDR2 (germline): ENHRY, SYGVKD. CDR3 size: 17 residues. The chain is built from TRBV10-3 and TRBJ1-5, with 8 bases aligning to TRBD1. The sequence came from a man between 18 and 35 years old in good health. The sequenced material came from naive CD4+ T cells sorted from blood. Subset: CD45RA+ positively selected. CDR3 in amino acids: CAISESKGQAGNQPQHF. The DNA for the CDR3 is TGTGCCATCAGTGAGTCAAAGGGACAGGCTGGCAATCAGCCCCAGCATTTT.